This T cell receptor beta chain was retrieved from a study of cytomegalovirus exposure and HLA in healthy donors. General study results and limits: Rare TCR sequences predominated, though certain public TCRs were found in many donors.

The V segment lost 5 bases and the J segment 5 bases; nucleotides outside the gene matches: 6. In germline, CDR1 is LGHNA, CDR2 YSLEER. The CDR3 sequence is 16 residues long. Primers for the PCR totalled 60 Vbeta and 13 Jbeta. Using immunoSEQ multiplex PCR, the repertoire was profiled, and TCRdb retains in-frame clones only, with some absent. The sample contains 150,000 to 200,000 clones, around four fifths of which appear only once. About this clone: Its cognate antigen is unknown.

The rearrangement links TRBV4-3 to TRBJ2-3; 14 nucleotides agree with TRBD2. The sequence was obtained from a man aged 45-60 years in good health and CMV-seronegative. Sequenced: PBMCs. The CDR3 nucleotides are TGCGCCAGCAGCGTGGGACTAGCGGGAGTAGGAGATACGCAGTATTTT. It yields the protein CASSVGLAGVGDTQYF.